One and the same sample provided the 24 T cell receptor beta chains below, sequenced in a study of CD4+ T cells in melanoma. Only in-frame clones appear in the TCRdb table, and some are missing; sequencing was by immunoSEQ multiplex PCR. This sample has 90,000 to 130,000 clones, with 92% found just once. The sequencing sample was made of peripheral blood. These TCRs come from a human donor with melanoma.

The chain's CDR3 is CASSLDPGLLEKLFF. The CDR3 nucleotides are TGCGCCAGCAGCTTGGACCCGGGACTGTTAGAAAAACTGTTTTTT. The chain uses TRBV5-1 and TRBJ1-4, with a tentative D call TRBD1 (5 bases). V was shortened by 0 bases and J by 8 bases, with 14 bases between the two germline ends. This CDR3 is built from 15 residues. The germline V gene has CDR1 SGHRS and CDR2 YFSETQ.

The chain combines TRBV6-5 with TRBJ1-1; D gene unclear. Deletions cut 5 bases from V and 4 bases from J, with 14 bases between. Germline loops: CDR1 MNHEY, CDR2 SVGAGI. There are 14 residues in the CDR3. This CDR3 reads CASSQGWASTEAFF. CDR3 DNA: TGTGCCAGCAGTCAAGGGTGGGCCAGCACTGAAGCTTTCTTT.

The genes are TRBV7-2 and TRBJ2-3; unclear D gene. V lost 0 bases, J lost 5 bases, and 6 bases lay in between. The CDR3 is 13 residues long. CDR1 is SGHTA and CDR2 is FQGNSA in the germline V gene. CDR3 bases: TGTGCCAGCAGCTTAGCGGGATTAGATACGCAGTATTTT. It encodes CASSLAGLDTQYF.

The chain employs TRBV19 and TRBJ2-7, with D unclear. This CDR3 is 15 amino acids long. The germline V gene encodes CDR1 LNHDA and CDR2 SQIVND (reference sequence). V was cut by 2 bases and J by 0 bases, with 11 bases left in between. CDR3 protein: CASSIRAPSSYEQYF. The CDR3 DNA reads TGTGCCAGTAGTATAAGGGCGCCTAGCTCCTACGAGCAGTACTTC.

V gene TRBV27 combines with J gene TRBJ2-7; D unresolved. Deletions cut 6 bases from V and 1 base from J, with 16 bases between. This CDR3 is built from 15 residues. Per the germline V gene, CDR1 is MNHEY and CDR2 is SMNVEV (reference sequence). The CDR3 region is CASSTRRPTSYEQYF. CDR3 DNA sequence: TGTGCCAGCAGCACTCGACGGCCTACATCCTACGAGCAGTACTTC.

This chain joins TRBV29-1 and TRBJ1-4; D is possibly TRBD1 (6 bases). Germline lookup yields CDR1 SQVTM and CDR2 ANQGSEA. CDR3 length: 13 amino acids. V was pared by 4 bases and J by 10 bases, with 16 bases between. DNA for the CDR3: TGCAGCGTTGGAGGGGGGGGGCGAGGAAAACTGTTTTTT. Translated, it gives CSVGGGGRGKLFF.

The genes are TRBV5-1 and TRBJ2-7; the D gene is possibly TRBD1 (7 bases). V was clipped by 5 bases and J by 1 base, with 19 bases between them. The germline V gene has CDR1 SGHRS and CDR2 YFSETQ. This CDR3 spans 16 amino acids. In DNA form, the CDR3 reads TGCGCCAGCAGTCTCCAGCCGACAGGGACTTCCTACGAGCAGTACTTC. Protein sequence: CASSLQPTGTSYEQYF.

The rearrangement uses TRBV7-9 and TRBJ2-7; 8 nucleotides agree with TRBD2. CDR1 SEHNR and CDR2 FQNEAQ come from the germline V gene (reference sequence). J was trimmed by 2 bases and V by 2 bases; bases with no gene match: 8. The CDR3 length is 16 residues. The CDR3: CASSLFQGGGTYEQYF. CDR3 DNA: TGTGCCAGCAGCTTATTCCAAGGCGGGGGGACCTACGAGCAGTACTTC.

The chain recombines TRBV11-2 with TRBJ2-3, with D tentatively TRBD1 (8 bases). Per the germline V gene, CDR1 is SGHAT and CDR2 is FQNNGV. The V gene lost 0 bases and the J gene lost 0 bases, with 19 bases spanning the gap. The CDR3 runs to 19 residues. The CDR3 region has the DNA TGTGCCAGCAGCTTAGAGCTCAGGGGGCGGGGGACTAGCACAGATACGCAGTATTTT. Protein: CASSLELRGRGTSTDTQYF.

The chain combines TRBV28 with TRBJ2-5; 9 bases agree with TRBD2. V was clipped by 2 bases and J by 2 bases; unmatched bases: 0. Germline CDR1 MDHEN, CDR2 SYDVKM. The CDR3 sequence is 14 residues long. Written as DNA, the CDR3 is TGTGCCAGCAGTTTAGGACTAGCGCAAGAGACCCAGTACTTC. Amino acids: CASSLGLAQETQYF.

The V call is TRBV5-1, the J call TRBJ1-6, with D hard to call. The germline V gene encodes CDR1 SGHRS and CDR2 YFSETQ. This CDR3 comprises 13 residues. Trimming removed 0 bases from V and 4 bases from J, with 2 bases in between. CDR3 nucleotides: TGCGCCAGCAGCTTGGGATATAATTCACCCCTCCACTTT. Translating gives CASSLGYNSPLHF.

This sequence joins TRBV29-1 and TRBJ2-2, with 7 bases identical to TRBD1. The CDR3 has 12 residues. Trimming at V came to 7 bases and at J to 5 bases, leaving 4 bases not matched to a gene. Germline CDR1 is SQVTM and CDR2 is ANQGSEA. CDR3 bases: TGCAGCGGAGGGGGCTGGACCGGGGAGCTGTTTTTT. Translated: CSGGGWTGELFF.

The table lists this clone with a count of one. The rearrangement joins TRBV11-3 to TRBJ2-2; D is unresolved. The CDR3 has 13 residues. Trimming shortened V by 1 base and J by 4 bases, and 4 bases separated the two germline ends. Germline loops: CDR1 SGHNT, CDR2 YENEEA. The DNA of the CDR3 is TGTGCCAGCAGCTTAGCATCCACCGGGGAGCTGTTTTTT. Its protein is CASSLASTGELFF.

The chain links TRBV7-2 to TRBJ2-3; 10 bases agree with TRBD2. With 3 bases clipped from V and 1 base from J, the junction kept 7 bases outside the gene matches. Germline V gives CDR1 SGHTA, CDR2 FQGNSA. The CDR3 has 17 residues. The CDR3 DNA is TGTGCCAGCAGCTTTTCCCTAGCGGGGGCGGGCACAGATACGCAGTATTTT. Translating gives CASSFSLAGAGTDTQYF.

CDR3 sequence reads: CASSSPGTGQYEQYF. The CDR3 region has the DNA TGTGCCAGCAGCTCTCCCGGGACAGGGCAGTACGAGCAGTACTTC. The chain couples TRBV27 to TRBJ2-7, with 9 bases aligning to TRBD1. Germline CDR1 reads MNHEY; CDR2 reads SMNVEV (reference sequence). The CDR3 is 15 amino acids. With V trimmed by 6 bases and J by 4 bases, 10 bases remained unmatched.

This chain links TRBV28 with TRBJ1-3; a weak D match, TRBD1 (5 bases). In germline, CDR1 is MDHEN, CDR2 SYDVKM. CDR3 length: 15 amino acids. The V end was cut by 6 bases, the J end by 6 bases, with 18 bases between. The CDR3 region has the DNA TGTGCCAGCAGCGTGGGGGGGGTGGTAGAAAACACCATATATTTT. Translation gives CASSVGGVVENTIYF. Combining the CDR3 with reference TRBV28 and TRBJ1-3 gives the whole variable domain DVKVTQSSRYLVKRTGEKVFLECVQDMDHENMFWYRQDPGLGLRLIYFSYDVKMKEKGDIPEGYSVSREKKERFSLILESASTNQTSMYLCASSVGGVVENTIYFGEGSWLTVV.

V gene TRBV7-3 combines with J gene TRBJ1-6; D is possibly TRBD1 (6 bases). The CDR3 totals 16 residues. Germline CDR1 SGHTA, CDR2 FQGTGA. V gave up 5 bases and J gave up 3 bases, with 14 bases separating them. The DNA of the CDR3 is TGTGCCAGCAGCGCGGGGAGGGGGGACTATAATTCACCCCTCCACTTT. Translated, it gives CASSAGRGDYNSPLHF.

The chain joins TRBV5-1 to TRBJ2-1, with D maybe TRBD2 (5 bases). The germline CDR1 and CDR2 sequences are SGHRS and YFSETQ. The V gene lost 2 bases and the J gene lost 1 base, with 10 bases spanning the gap. CDR3 size: 15 residues. The CDR3: CASSFTADSYNEQFF. DNA of the CDR3: TGCGCCAGCAGCTTTACAGCGGATTCCTACAATGAGCAGTTCTTC.

The chain links TRBV6-4 to TRBJ2-7, with TRBD2 identical over 8 bases. After removal of 6 bases from V and 6 bases from J, the junction contained 13 bases not matched to a gene. Germline lookup yields CDR1 MRHNA and CDR2 SNTAGT. The CDR3 covers 15 residues. CDR3 loop: CASRGTGLGSLEQYF. The CDR3 coding sequence is TGTGCCAGCAGGGGGACGGGACTAGGAAGTCTCGAGCAGTACTTC.

The chain recombines TRBV4-3 with TRBJ2-3; TRBD1 matches 8 bases. Germline V CDR1 and CDR2: LGHNA, YSLEER. Germline trimming cut 4 bases from V and 3 bases from J; bases unmatched to any gene: 6. The length of the CDR3 is 15 residues. The CDR3 nucleotides are TGCGCCAGCAGCCGTCAGGGGGCTAGGACAGATACGCAGTATTTT. It yields the protein CASSRQGARTDTQYF.

CDR3 amino acids: CASSQEENSPLHF. CDR3 in DNA: TGCGCCAGCAGCCAAGAGGAGAATTCACCCCTCCACTTT. The chain carries TRBV4-3 and TRBJ1-6; D unresolved. Germline V gene data show CDR1 as LGHNA and CDR2 as YSLEER. Trimming left V 0 bases short and J 7 bases short, with 4 bases between. The CDR3 extends over 13 amino acids.

V is TRBV5-1 and J is TRBJ2-7; D not resolved. V was cut by 0 bases and J by 6 bases, with 10 bases left in between. The CDR3 loop spans 13 amino acids. Germline CDR1 is SGHRS and CDR2 is YFSETQ. The CDR3 region is CASSLDPDGEQYF. The CDR3 DNA reads TGCGCCAGCAGCTTGGATCCAGACGGCGAGCAGTACTTC.

The CDR3 protein is CAITGTSGTYEQYF. The CDR3 bases are TGCGCCATAACCGGGACTAGCGGGACCTACGAGCAGTACTTC. The rearrangement joins TRBV10-1 to TRBJ2-7; 13 bases are shared with TRBD2. This CDR3 is built from 14 residues. Germline CDR1 is WNHNN and CDR2 is SYGVQD (reference sequence). The trim removed 10 bases at V and 2 bases at J, leaving 5 bases unmatched.

V and J are TRBV11-2 and TRBJ2-1; D perhaps matches TRBD1 (5 bases). The CDR3 totals 17 residues. Germline CDR1 reads SGHAT; CDR2 reads FQNNGV. Trimming took 3 bases from V and 8 from J, leaving 23 bases between them. CDR3 amino acids: CASSFFDPPRDDDEQFF. Written as DNA, the CDR3 is TGTGCCAGCAGCTTCTTTGATCCCCCCAGGGATGACGATGAGCAGTTCTTC.